This T cell receptor (beta chain) comes out of a study of a mutant IDH1 vaccine in newly diagnosed glioma. The overall study: The start of vaccination came 4-6 weeks after radiotherapy alone, or with temozolomide cycles. Study-wide results and limits: With respect to changes in top peripheral T cell clonotypes, pseudoprogression seemed unrelated.

A remark on this clone: Its specificity is unknown.

Time point meaning: week 35, safety follow-up. In every dose of vaccine, 300 ug of mutant IDH1 20-mer peptide was given alongside topical imiquimod. Data came from immunoSEQ multiplex PCR; TCRdb stores just in-frame clones and leaves some out. Of tens of thousands of clones in the sample, around four fifths were seen once. The clonotype was recovered from a woman younger than 30 with glioma. The sample was PBMCs, taken from a glioma patient whose treatment included an IDH1 peptide vaccine.

The CDR3 spells CASSPTGGTYNEQFF. In DNA, the CDR3 is TGTGCCAGCAGCCCGACAGGGGGCACCTACAATGAGCAGTTCTTC. V is TRBV5-4 and J is TRBJ2-1; 10 bases align to TRBD1. Germline-derived CDR1 and CDR2 are SGHNT and YYREEE (reference sequence). The CDR3 loop spans 15 amino acids. J lost 2 bases, V lost 4 bases, and 3 bases had no gene match.